This T cell receptor beta chain comes out of a study of T cell responses to AZD1222 COVID-19 vaccine. Study conclusions and caveats: Regions 160-218 and 743-854 dominated among vaccine-associated CD4 TCRs spanning spike.

Method: immunoSEQ multiplex PCR; TCRdb's copy keeps in-frame clones and lacks some. The sample shows about 140,000 clones, around nine tenths of them seen only once. Per the germline V gene, CDR1 is LNHDA and CDR2 is SQIVND (reference sequence). The CDR3 has 15 amino acids. V dropped 6 bases and J dropped 0 bases, with 13 bases sitting between them. With respect to this clone: Antigen: not known.

The source was peripheral blood, collected on day 0 of AZD1222 vaccination. This chain links TRBV19 with TRBJ2-3; weak D call: TRBD1 (6 bases). This sequence was found in an adult in good health. The CDR3 DNA reads as TGTGCCAGTAGAGAGAGGGGGATTAGCACAGATACGCAGTATTTT. It translates to CASRERGISTDTQYF.